The 21 T cell receptor beta chains given below trace back to one sample, sequenced in a study of immune evolution from preneoplasia to lung adenocarcinoma. Some clones are missing from TCRdb's copy, which holds only in-frame ones; the method was immunoSEQ multiplex PCR. The sample has a few thousand clones; over 45% are singletons. Sequenced: FFPE normal lung tissue adjacent to the tumor. These receptors were taken from a person in their fifties or sixties with lung adenocarcinoma.

The rearrangement joins TRBV5-4 to TRBJ2-1; D possibly corresponds to TRBD2 (5 bases). Germline CDR1 and CDR2: SGHNT and YYREEE (reference sequence). CDR3 length: 16 amino acids. The germline V and J ends were trimmed by 2 bases and 4 bases, with 16 bases remaining between them. This CDR3 is CASSFSGLRPYNEQFF. The CDR3 nucleotides read TGTGCCAGCAGCTTTTCTGGACTTCGACCTTACAATGAGCAGTTCTTC.

This sequence joins TRBV6-1 and TRBJ1-5; 7 bases line up with TRBD1. The CDR3 is made up of 13 amino acids. The V and J ends lost 4 bases and 5 bases, in that order; junction bases with no gene match: 2. Germline CDR1 MNHNS, CDR2 SASEGT. The CDR3 nucleotides are TGTGCCAGCAGTGGACAGGGCCATCAGCCCCAGCATTTT. This gives the protein CASSGQGHQPQHF.

The V call is TRBV2, the J call TRBJ2-1; D is possibly TRBD1 or TRBD2 (6 bases each). CDR1 and CDR2 (germline): SNHLY, FYNNEI. The CDR3 runs to 15 residues. Trimming took 7 bases from V and 2 from J, leaving 15 bases between them. Here the CDR3 reads CASTSGGQTYNEQFF. The CDR3, as DNA: TGTGCCAGCACCAGTGGGGGGCAGACCTACAATGAGCAGTTCTTC.

This clone was counted only a few times. V is TRBV18 and J is TRBJ1-2; D uncertain. Trimming shortened V by 1 base and J by 6 bases, and 12 bases separated the two germline ends. CDR3 size: 14 residues. CDR1 and CDR2 (germline): KGHSH, LQKENI. This CDR3 reads CASSPLGSKDGYTF. The CDR3 DNA follows: TGTGCCAGCTCACCACTCGGGTCTAAGGATGGCTACACCTTC.

The CDR3 DNA follows: TGTGCCAGCACTAATGACAGGAGCTACGAGCAGTACTTC. Protein product: CASTNDRSYEQYF. This chain connects TRBV2 to TRBJ2-7; D might be TRBD1 (6 bases). The length of the CDR3 is 13 residues. V lost 7 bases and J 3 bases, leaving 13 bases between the germline ends. The germline gives CDR1 SNHLY, CDR2 FYNNEI.

This clone turned up a few times. The CDR3 DNA is TGCGCCAGCAGCCAAGAGGGGCCGGTGGTTTCGTCTAATGAAAAACTGTTTTTT. Amino acids: CASSQEGPVVSSNEKLFF. The chain has TRBV4-1 and TRBJ1-4, with D maybe TRBD1 (5 bases). Trimming pared 0 bases from V and 3 bases from J, leaving 17 bases between. The CDR3 sequence is 18 residues long. The germline V gene encodes CDR1 MGHRA and CDR2 YSYEKL.

The chain is built from TRBV2 and TRBJ1-2; D gene ambiguous. The CDR3 runs 14 residues. Trimming took off 6 bases at V and 2 bases at J, with 13 bases between the two ends. In germline, CDR1 is SNHLY, CDR2 FYNNEI. The CDR3 nucleotides read TGTGCCAGCAGCCAAGCGCCGCTGAACTATGGCTACACCTTC. It translates to CASSQAPLNYGYTF. The full variable domain, its missing parts supplied by reference TRBV2 and TRBJ1-2, is EPEVTQTPSHQVTQMGQEVILRCVPISNHLYFYWYRQILGQKVEFLVSFYNNEISEKSEIFDDQFSVERPDGSNFTLKIRSTKLEDSAMYFCASSQAPLNYGYTFGSGTRLTVV.

The sample holds one count of this clone. The chain employs TRBV30 and TRBJ2-1; D perhaps matches TRBD2 (6 bases). Looked up from germline, CDR1 is GTSNPN and CDR2 is SVGIG (reference sequence). This CDR3 has 12 amino acids. V was cut by 5 bases and J by 4 bases, with 9 bases left in between. This CDR3 is CAWGRRYNEQFF. DNA of the CDR3: TGTGCCTGGGGGAGGAGATACAATGAGCAGTTCTTC.

This clone was seen a few times. The chain combines TRBV28 with TRBJ1-5; D unclear. The germline gives CDR1 MDHEN, CDR2 SYDVKM. The CDR3 length is 14 residues. V lost 2 bases, J lost 4 bases, and 9 bases lay in between. CDR3 sequence (DNA): TGTGCCAGCAGTTTAGCCGACACTAATCAGCCCCAGCATTTT. Its protein product is CASSLADTNQPQHF.

CDR3 protein: CSGTDWTGELFF. The CDR3 DNA follows: TGCAGCGGGACAGATTGGACCGGGGAGCTGTTTTTT. The chain couples TRBV29-1 to TRBJ2-2; possibly TRBD1 for D (6 bases). Trimming cost V 7 bases and J 5 bases, with 11 bases left between them. CDR1 is SQVTM, CDR2 ANQGSEA, per germline. This CDR3 comprises 12 residues.

The V gene is TRBV4-1, the J gene TRBJ1-3; no definite D call. From germline, CDR1 is MGHRA and CDR2 YSYEKL. Between the trimmed V and J ends, which lost 1 base and 4 bases, there was a span of 8 bases. The length of the CDR3 is 14 residues. This CDR3 reads CASSQVSFGNTIYF. CDR3 coding DNA: TGCGCCAGCAGCCAAGTTTCCTTCGGAAACACCATATATTTT.

The chain employs TRBV2 and TRBJ2-7, with D unclear. CDR1 and CDR2 from the germline V gene are SNHLY and FYNNEI. The ends were cut back, 5 bases at V and 5 bases at J, with 10 bases in the middle. The CDR3 loop spans 12 amino acids. The CDR3 loop is CASSSGEDEQYF. The CDR3 bases are TGTGCCAGCAGTAGTGGTGAGGACGAGCAGTACTTC. Using reference TRBV2 and TRBJ2-7 for the parts outside the CDR3, the full variable domain is EPEVTQTPSHQVTQMGQEVILRCVPISNHLYFYWYRQILGQKVEFLVSFYNNEISEKSEIFDDQFSVERPDGSNFTLKIRSTKLEDSAMYFCASSSGEDEQYFGPGTRLTVT.

The genes are TRBV6-1 and TRBJ1-1; perhaps TRBD1 as D (6 bases). CDR1 is MNHNS and CDR2 is SASEGT in the germline V gene. Trimming took off 9 bases at V and 3 bases at J, with 11 bases between the two ends. This CDR3 is 12 amino acids long. CDR3 nucleotides: TGTGCCAGTTCAGGGGTGGACACTGAAGCTTTCTTT. Its translation: CASSGVDTEAFF.

The rearrangement joins TRBV15 to TRBJ2-7, with 14 bases fitting TRBD2. Germline CDR1 LNHNV, CDR2 YYDKDF (reference sequence). V lost 6 bases and J lost 4; bases outside the gene matches: 5. CDR3 length: 15 residues. The CDR3 reads CATSTGTSGSYEQYF. The DNA for the CDR3 is TGTGCCACCAGTACCGGGACTAGCGGGAGTTACGAGCAGTACTTC.

A few counts support this clone. This chain uses TRBV7-9 with TRBJ1-2, with D tentatively TRBD1 (6 bases). The CDR3 is 13 residues long. Trimming took 4 bases from V and 3 from J, leaving 9 bases between them. Germline lookup yields CDR1 SEHNR and CDR2 FQNEAQ (reference sequence). CDR3 DNA: TGTGCCAGCAGCTCCACAGGGTACTATGGCTACACCTTC. Amino acids: CASSSTGYYGYTF.

On this clone itself: The junction differs from germline at one of its ends, possibly a read error. CDR3 sequence reads: CTSSDYGGSGYGYTF. CDR3 DNA: TGTACCAGCAGTGACTATGGGGGGAGCGGCTATGGCTACACCTTC. V and J are TRBV6-4 and TRBJ1-2; TRBD1 is a possible D gene (5 bases). Germline V gene sequence: CDR1 MRHNA, CDR2 SNTAGT. This CDR3 is 15 amino acids long.

The DNA for the CDR3 is TGTGCCAGCAGCGTAGAGGCAGGGGTTAATGAAAAACTGTTTTTT. This gives the protein CASSVEAGVNEKLFF. The chain is built from TRBV9 and TRBJ1-4, with D possibly being TRBD1 (6 bases). Germline V CDR1 and CDR2: SGDLS, YYNGEE. The CDR3 spans 15 residues. Deletions cut 0 bases from V and 4 bases from J, with 10 bases between.

The chain is built from TRBV18 and TRBJ2-7, with TRBD1 matching 9 bases. CDR1 KGHSH and CDR2 LQKENI come from the germline V gene. Losses at the gene ends were 6 bases for V and 4 bases for J; bases not matched to a gene: 10. CDR3 length equals 15 residues. Written as DNA, the CDR3 is TGTGCCAGCTCCCTGGGACAGGGAGAGAGTTACGAGCAGTACTTC. Translated: CASSLGQGESYEQYF.

By sample share, this clone is medium-sized. In the same sample, other DNA sequences code for this CDR3. The J gene is TRBJ2-7, the V gene TRBV6-1; TRBD2 is a possible D gene (6 bases). Germline V gene lookup returns CDR1 MNHNS and CDR2 SASEGT. There are 11 residues in the CDR3. V was pared by 7 bases and J by 6 bases, with 10 bases between. In DNA, the CDR3 is TGTGCCAGCATACTGGGAGGCGAGCAGTACTTC. It is translated as CASILGGEQYF.

The rearrangement uses TRBV2 and TRBJ1-5; TRBD1 aligns across 9 bases. Germline V gene data show CDR1 as SNHLY and CDR2 as FYNNEI. The CDR3 is 15 residues long. The V segment lost 4 bases and the J segment 1 base; nucleotides outside the gene matches: 2. In nucleotides, the CDR3 is TGTGCCAGCAGTGGAGGGACAGGGAGCAATCAGCCCCAGCATTTT. This translates into CASSGGTGSNQPQHF.

The chain is built from TRBV11-2 and TRBJ2-1, with TRBD1 identical over 8 bases. The J segment lost 10 bases and the V segment lost 2 bases, leaving 1 base of the junction unmatched. This CDR3 region has 12 residues. Germline V gene data show CDR1 as SGHAT and CDR2 as FQNNGV. The CDR3 region is CASSLTGGEQFF. CDR3 nucleotides: TGTGCCAGCAGCTTAACAGGGGGGGAGCAGTTCTTC.